The present T cell receptor (beta chain) was sequenced within a study of cytomegalovirus exposure and HLA in healthy donors. This clone has a single count. Its matching antigen is unknown. Assay: immunoSEQ multiplex PCR; the TCRdb copy retains only in-frame clones and omits some. Here the sample spans about 130,000 clones, 90% to 95% being singletons. This CDR3 comprises 15 residues. The trim removed 2 bases at V and 5 bases at J, leaving 6 bases unmatched. Per germline, CDR1 GTSNPN and CDR2 SVGIG (reference sequence). Notes on the study in general: Generally TCR sequences proved uncommon, though certain public TCRs appeared in numerous donors. Reports indicated that the classifier achieved high specificity and sensitivity in diagnosing cytomegalovirus status. A subsequent analysis found that TCR clusters from the first cohort also tended to co-occur in the 120 or so validation repertoires, with less than 95% of cluster scores above 0.

The clonotype originates from a young woman in good health and CMV-seronegative. This rearrangement joins TRBV30 to TRBJ1-1; 12 bases align to TRBD1. The sample comprised PBMCs. CDR3 amino acids: CAWSRGQGAMTEAFF. CDR3 coding DNA: TGTGCCTGGAGTCGGGGACAGGGGGCAATGACTGAAGCTTTCTTT.